This record covers a single TCR beta chain. This sample is part of a study of shared clonotypes between healthy human individuals. CD45RO-negative, CCR7-selected cells formed the naive CD8 fraction, which excluded terminally differentiated effector memory CD45RA+ cells. Libraries were prepared by immunoSEQ multiplex PCR; TCRdb keeps only in-frame clonotypes and omits some of them. The sample includes roughly 600,000 clones, 98% seen only once; the top ten take more than 0.3%. Sequenced input: naive CD8+ T cells sorted from blood. The sequence was obtained from a man aged 30-40 years in good health.

The CDR3, as DNA: TGTGCCAGCAGCGGCAAACCCAATGAGCAGTTCTTC. Its protein is CASSGKPNEQFF. The chain recombines TRBV9 with TRBJ2-1; D gene uncertain. Per germline, CDR1 SGDLS and CDR2 YYNGEE. The CDR3 loop spans 12 amino acids. The V and J ends lost 3 bases and 6 bases respectively, with 7 bases between them.